This entry lists 5 T cell receptor beta chains sequenced from one sample in a study of blood T cell repertoires in COVID-19. Sequenced by immunoSEQ multiplex PCR; TCRdb stores in-frame clones only, minus some. The table shows around 69,000 clones, with 75% to 85% occurring only once. The sample comprised peripheral blood. These TCRs come from a man aged 50-60 years with acute or convalescent COVID-19.

This sequence joins TRBV6-5 and TRBJ1-6; D is unclear. Germline CDR1 and CDR2: MNHEY and SVGAGI. The V end lost 0 bases, the J end lost 7 bases, and 13 bases lay between the germline ends. CDR3 size: 16 residues. Here the CDR3 DNA reads TGTGCCAGCAGTTACTCGTACCCAGGCTACAATTCACCCCTCCACTTT. The encoded protein is CASSYSYPGYNSPLHF.

The gene calls are TRBV13 and TRBJ1-1, with D maybe TRBD1 (5 bases). The CDR3 length is 15 residues. Germline V CDR1 and CDR2: PRHDT, FYEKMQ (reference sequence). Trimming pared 0 bases from V and 7 bases from J, leaving 15 bases between. For the CDR3, the DNA is TGTGCCAGCAGCTTAGGCGGGACTCAGGAAAGTGAAGCTTTCTTT. Its translation is CASSLGGTQESEAFF.

This chain joins TRBV7-9 and TRBJ2-2, with 12 nucleotides matching TRBD1. Trimming took 2 bases from V and 0 from J; bases not matched to a gene: 7. CDR3 length equals 19 residues. Germline V gives CDR1 SEHNR, CDR2 FQNEAQ (reference sequence). The CDR3 region is CASSLTFRDRGPNTGELFF. The CDR3 DNA follows: TGTGCCAGCAGCTTAACGTTCCGGGACAGGGGGCCGAACACCGGGGAGCTGTTTTTT.

The J gene is TRBJ2-3, the V gene TRBV24-1; TRBD1 might be the D (7 bases). Germline V CDR1 and CDR2: KGHDR, SFDVKD. The CDR3 extends over 16 amino acids. The ends were cut back, 4 bases at V and 0 bases at J, with 13 bases in the middle. For the CDR3, the DNA is TGTGCCACCAGTGACCCAGGGGGGACTAGCACAGATACGCAGTATTTT. This encodes CATSDPGGTSTDTQYF.

This chain links TRBV6-5 with TRBJ1-1, with TRBD1 as a possible D gene (6 bases). Germline V CDR1 and CDR2: MNHEY, SVGAGI. Trimming cost V 0 bases and J 4 bases, with 15 bases left between them. This CDR3 has 16 amino acids. The CDR3 loop is CASSYSPTGFGTEAFF. The CDR3 coding sequence is TGTGCCAGCAGTTACTCCCCTACAGGGTTTGGCACTGAAGCTTTCTTT.